What follows is one T cell receptor beta chain and its context. This entry belongs to a study of response to subunit inactivated influenza vaccine. One entry per CDR3 protein, called by TCRdb with MiXCR from the RT-PCR reads. Of more than 250,000 distinct CDR3 sequences listed, 21% are singletons. CDR1 is SGDLS, CDR2 YYNGEE, per germline. V lost 0 bases and J lost 5, with 17 bases in between. CDR3 length equals 16 residues. The receptor's source is a man between 50 and 70 years old who received an inactivated influenza vaccine. Sequences were derived from PBMCs from blood, sampled less than 22 months after vaccination. The rearrangement joins TRBV9 to TRBJ1-1; D is perhaps TRBD1 (6 bases). The DNA of the CDR3 is TGTGCCAGCAGCGTAGCGCCGTTCCAGGGGAGGACTGAAGCTTTCTTT. Translation: CASSVAPFQGRTEAFF.